A selection of T cell receptor beta chains follows, all from one sample in a study of blood T cells in healthy people across ages. TCRdb re-derived calls from the 5' RACE reads in MiXCR, one entry per CDR3 protein. The table includes 700,000 to 950,000 distinct CDR3 sequences, roughly 64% detected once. Sequenced input: blood. These receptors came from a man aged 30-40 years in good health. Both conserved end residues are part of each CDR3. A D gene is named only where the DNA matches it firmly. The listing skips clone size in some rows; elsewhere it reads once, few, many or a size class.

>TRBJ2-3|-|TRBD2|TRBV7-8
CASSPSGADTDTQYF
TGTGCCAGCAGCCCTAGCGGGGCTGACACAGATACGCAGTATTTT
>TRBJ2-1|few|TRBD2|TRBV20-1
CSASGGADHNEQFF
TGCAGTGCTTCCGGGGGGGCCGACCACAATGAGCAGTTCTTC
>TRBJ2-7|few|TRBD1|TRBV5-1
CASSLTTGTAGSYEQYF
TGCGCCAGCAGCTTGACAACCGGGACAGCAGGATCCTACGAGCAGTACTTC
>TRBJ2-1|-|-|TRBV12-3/TRBV12-4
CASSFLGRIDNEQFF
TGTGCCAGCAGTTTCCTCGGGAGAATCGACAATGAGCAGTTCTTC
>TRBJ2-5|-|-|TRBV20-1
CSANNPLESTETQYF
TGCAGTGCTAATAACCCTCTTGAGAGTACCGAGACCCAGTACTTC
>TRBJ1-1|-|TRBD1|TRBV29-1
CSVLDRVIAEAFF
TGCAGCGTTTTGGACAGGGTTATAGCTGAAGCTTTCTTT
>TRBJ1-1|-|TRBD1|TRBV28
CASRTTGVNTEAFF
TGTGCCAGCAGGACGACAGGGGTGAACACTGAAGCTTTCTTT
>TRBJ2-7|-|-|TRBV29-1
CSVELLEYAEQYF
TGCAGCGTTGAATTACTAGAGTACGCCGAGCAGTACTTC
>TRBJ2-6|many|TRBD1|TRBV10-3
CAISNSPGQGPSWDSGANVLTF
TGTGCCATCAGTAATAGCCCGGGACAGGGACCTAGTTGGGACTCTGGGGCCAACGTCCTGACTTTC
>TRBJ2-7|-|-|TRBV7-9
CASSPNGYEQYF
TGTGCCAGCAGCCCCAACGGGTACGAGCAGTACTTC
>TRBJ2-7|-|-|TRBV27
CASTSRQYF
TGTGCCAGCACCTCAAGGCAGTACTTC
>TRBJ2-3|-|TRBD2|TRBV5-1
CAPRDYPTDTQYF
TGCGCCCCCCGGGACTACCCCACAGATACGCAGTATTTT
>TRBJ2-5|-|-|TRBV12-3/TRBV12-4
CASSLEGWGSWETQYF
TGTGCCAGCAGTTTGGAGGGTTGGGGGTCCTGGGAGACCCAGTACTTC
>TRBJ2-2|few|TRBD2|TRBV4-1
CASSPLTSGRNTGELFF
TGCGCCAGCAGCCCCCTAACTAGCGGGAGGAACACCGGGGAGCTGTTTTTT
>TRBJ2-7|-|TRBD2|TRBV20-1
CSAGKAGGDHEQYF
TGCAGTGCTGGAAAAGCGGGGGGGGACCACGAGCAGTACTTC
>TRBJ2-5|-|-|TRBV29-1
CNVDLGFRDEQYF
TGCAACGTTGATCTTGGGTTCCGGGATGAGCAGTACTTC
>TRBJ1-2|few|-|TRBV6-5
CASSYRQGPLYGYTF
TGTGCCAGCAGTTACAGGCAGGGACCCTTATATGGCTACACCTTC
>TRBJ2-7|-|-|TRBV4-3
CASSQAYRASYEQYF
TGCGCCAGCAGCCAGGCCTACAGGGCCTCCTACGAGCAGTACTTC
>TRBJ1-2|-|-|TRBV14
CASSPRHRTNYGYTF
TGTGCCAGCAGCCCGCGACATAGAACCAACTATGGCTACACCTTC
>TRBJ2-5|-|-|TRBV12-5
CASGFGQETQYF
TGTGCTAGTGGTTTCGGGCAAGAGACCCAGTACTTC
>TRBJ2-1|-|-|TRBV27
CASRRLTNLYNEQFF
TGTGCCAGCAGGCGACTGACCAACCTTTACAATGAGCAGTTCTTC
>TRBJ2-1|few|TRBD2|TRBV11-2
CASSLSRGDEQFF
TGTGCCAGCAGCCTCTCTCGGGGGGATGAGCAGTTCTTC
>TRBJ2-1|once|-|TRBV11-1
CASTRGEPRFF
TGTGCCAGCACCAGGGGGGAGCCTAGGTTCTTC
>TRBJ2-3|-|-|TRBV15
CATSRHRQSTDTQYF
TGTGCCACCAGCAGACACAGGCAGAGCACAGATACGCAGTATTTT
>TRBJ1-2|few|TRBD1|TRBV7-9
CASSTTRIDRGLGGYTF
TGTGCCAGCAGCACAACCCGAATCGACAGGGGGCTGGGCGGCTACACCTTC
>TRBJ2-7|few|-|TRBV7-2
CASTSGLSYEQYF
TGTGCCAGCACCTCAGGACTCTCCTACGAGCAGTACTTC
>TRBJ2-7|-|-|TRBV4-3
CASSQKVGADRNEQYF
TGCGCCAGCAGCCAAAAGGTAGGGGCGGATCGGAATGAGCAGTACTTC
>TRBJ2-7|-|-|TRBV30
CAWSDSRNEQYF
TGTGCCTGGAGTGACTCTAGGAATGAGCAGTACTTC
>TRBJ2-1|-|TRBD2|TRBV10-3
CASGLAGEQFF
TGTGCCTCAGGACTAGCGGGTGAGCAGTTCTTC
>TRBJ2-3|-|-|TRBV30
CAWSVWRGYTDTQYF
TGTGCCTGGAGTGTATGGCGGGGCTACACAGATACGCAGTATTTT
>TRBJ1-5|-|-|TRBV15
CATSTRQLNQPQHF
TGTGCCACCAGCACGCGACAGCTCAATCAGCCCCAGCATTTT
>TRBJ1-2|-|-|TRBV29-1
CSVAPGAYGYTF
TGCAGCGTTGCCCCAGGGGCCTATGGCTACACCTTC
>TRBJ1-5|once|-|TRBV20-1
CSAMLESNQPQHF
TGCAGTGCTATGCTGGAGAGCAATCAGCCCCAGCATTTT
>TRBJ2-7|few|TRBD2|TRBV12-3/TRBV12-4
CAPKRENGCEQYF
TGTGCCCCCAAGCGGGAGAATGGCTGCGAGCAGTACTTC
>TRBJ2-1|few|TRBD1|TRBV20-1
CSARDAGPGGSNNEQFF
TGCAGTGCTAGAGATGCGGGTCCAGGGGGCTCAAACAATGAGCAGTTCTTC
>TRBJ2-3|many|-|TRBV24-1
CATSGGAGQKDTQYF
TGTGCCACCAGTGGAGGGGCCGGGCAAAAGGATACGCAGTATTTT
>TRBJ2-1|once|TRBD2|TRBV20-1
CSAITQAGDNEQFF
TGCAGTGCTATCACCCAAGCGGGGGACAATGAGCAGTTCTTC
>TRBJ2-5|once|-|TRBV5-5
CASLRGSLVETQYF
TGTGCCAGCCTCAGGGGCAGCCTGGTGGAGACCCAGTACTTC
>TRBJ2-4|-|-|TRBV20-1
CSASEVRGLAKNIQYF
TGCAGTGCTAGCGAAGTACGGGGGTTAGCCAAAAACATTCAGTACTTC
>TRBJ2-7|-|TRBD1|TRBV7-2
CASSRGDRSVSYEQYF
TGTGCCAGCAGCCGAGGGGACAGATCTGTCTCCTACGAGCAGTACTTC
>TRBJ2-1|-|-|TRBV6-1
CASSEEEQFF
TGTGCCAGCAGTGAAGAGGAGCAGTTCTTC
>TRBJ1-2|-|-|TRBV29-1
CSVDRGDYGYTF
TGCAGCGTTGACCGGGGGGACTATGGCTACACCTTC
>TRBJ2-7|-|TRBD2|TRBV6-5
CASSYYAGGGMGEQYF
TGTGCCAGCAGTTACTATGCGGGGGGAGGCATGGGCGAGCAGTACTTC
>TRBJ2-7|-|-|TRBV6-2/TRBV6-3
CASSPPTAAEQYF
TGTGCCAGCAGTCCCCCTACCGCCGCCGAGCAGTACTTC
>TRBJ2-3|-|TRBD2|TRBV6-6
CASSSSGITLATDTQYF
TGTGCCAGCAGTAGTAGCGGGATTACTTTAGCAACAGATACGCAGTATTTT
>TRBJ1-2|-|-|TRBV10-1
CASAGQIGTYGYTF
TGCGCCAGCGCAGGACAGATTGGCACCTATGGCTACACCTTC
>TRBJ1-2|once|-|TRBV6-5
CASRTAGQPQDTF
TGTGCCAGCAGAACCGCGGGGCAACCGCAGGACACCTTC
>TRBJ2-1|-|-|TRBV20-1
CSARASDYYNEQFF
TGCAGTGCCCGGGCGTCTGATTATTACAATGAGCAGTTCTTC
>TRBJ2-6|-|-|TRBV2
CASSVRSAGANVLTF
TGTGCCAGCAGTGTTCGAAGTGCTGGGGCCAACGTCCTGACTTTC
>TRBJ2-5|-|-|TRBV15
CATSRDPVQETQYF
TGTGCCACCAGCAGAGATCCAGTCCAAGAGACCCAGTACTTC
>TRBJ2-1|-|TRBD2|TRBV25-1
CASTGRASYNEQFF
TGTGCCAGCACCGGGAGGGCGTCCTACAATGAGCAGTTCTTC